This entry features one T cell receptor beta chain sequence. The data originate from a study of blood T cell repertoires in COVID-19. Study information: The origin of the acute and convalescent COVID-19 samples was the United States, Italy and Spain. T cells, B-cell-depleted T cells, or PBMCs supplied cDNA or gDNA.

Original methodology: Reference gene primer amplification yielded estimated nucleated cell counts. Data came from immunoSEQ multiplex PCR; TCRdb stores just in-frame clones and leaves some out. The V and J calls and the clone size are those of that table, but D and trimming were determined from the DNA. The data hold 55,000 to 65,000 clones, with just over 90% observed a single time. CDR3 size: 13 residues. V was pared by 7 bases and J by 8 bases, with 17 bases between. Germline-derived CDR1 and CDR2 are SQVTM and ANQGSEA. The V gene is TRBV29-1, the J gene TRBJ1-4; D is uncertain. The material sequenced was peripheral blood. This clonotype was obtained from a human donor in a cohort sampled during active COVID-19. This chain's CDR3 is CSAREHGWEKLFF. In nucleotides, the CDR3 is TGCAGCGCCCGGGAACACGGGTGGGAAAAACTGTTTTTT.